This T cell receptor beta chain is from a study of T cell repertoires in cytomegalovirus infection. Study background: Both a matching HLA type and CMV infection were indicated by public TCR beta signatures.

Regarding the study as a whole: Based on cumulative public TCR beta family frequency, carriers of CMV plus the relevant HLA were identified. The study found HLA-C-restricted CMV-specific TCR beta clonotypes dominating the ex vivo response.

TCRdb independently ran MiXCR on the reads; one entry per CDR3 protein. This sample carries 300,000 to 450,000 distinct CDR3 sequences, 15% to 20% of them seen once, and the ten largest clones take roughly 9%. The CDR3 runs 16 residues. V shed 6 bases and J 9 bases; nucleotides not matched to a gene: 12. Germline CDR1 and CDR2: SNHLY and FYNNEI. As for this clonotype: Its target is not known.

The chain joins TRBV2 to TRBJ2-1; 12 bases line up with TRBD2. The receptor's source is a human donor in good health (CMV status not recorded). Some clones in this sample may be carry-over from other donors' samples. The sequencing input was PBMCs. In DNA, the CDR3 is TGTGCCAGCAGGCGGACTAGCGGGGCCAGGGGGAGTGAGCAGTTCTTC. The encoded protein is CASRRTSGARGSEQFF.